A single sample is the source of the 10 T cell receptor beta chains below, sequenced in a study of graft-versus-host responses after intestinal transplantation. These receptors have no identified antigens. Generated by immunoSEQ multiplex PCR, the TCRdb table keeps only in-frame clones and is missing some. Of about 130,000 clones in the sample, around 90% were seen once. Sequences were derived from unstimulated CD4+ T cells sorted from spleen or lymph node cells, sampled before intestinal transplant. The receptor source for this set is a human donor who received an intestinal transplant.

V gene TRBV5-4 combines with J gene TRBJ2-5; maybe TRBD1 (6 bases). The CDR3 is 14 residues long. Germline loops: CDR1 SGHNT, CDR2 YYREEE (reference sequence). V was trimmed by 3 bases and J by 2 bases, leaving 11 bases between them. The CDR3 DNA is TGTGCCAGCAGCTATACAGGGCGTCAAGAGACCCAGTACTTC. Translation gives CASSYTGRQETQYF.

The chain has TRBV7-3 and TRBJ1-1, with TRBD1 as a possible D gene (6 bases). The CDR3 extends over 15 amino acids. V was pared by 2 bases and J by 5 bases, with 15 bases between. Germline values: CDR1 SGHTA, CDR2 FQGTGA. The DNA for the CDR3 is TGTGCCAGCAGCTTAGGCGGGGGCCCTGGGACTGAAGCTTTCTTT. Translating it yields CASSLGGGPGTEAFF.

The chain recombines TRBV10-3 with TRBJ1-5; no clear D. CDR3 length: 12 amino acids. The germline CDR1 and CDR2 sequences are ENHRY and SYGVKD. Trimming took off 0 bases at V and 7 bases at J, with 4 bases between the two ends. The CDR3 spells CAISESGQPQHF. In DNA form, the CDR3 reads TGTGCCATCAGTGAGTCTGGACAGCCCCAGCATTTT.

This chain joins TRBV6-1 and TRBJ2-5; the D gene could be TRBD1 or TRBD2 (5 bases each). Gene TRBJ2-7 matches the end of the DNA better, so the J call may be wrong. Germline V gives CDR1 MNHNS, CDR2 SASEGT. The CDR3 sequence is 15 residues long. CDR3: CASQAYSGPLYEQYF. CDR3 bases: TGTGCCAGCCAGGCCTATTCGGGACCTTTATACGAGCAGTACTTC.

The chain employs TRBV5-5 and TRBJ2-5; D gene uncertain. Trimming shortened V by 6 bases and J by 2 bases, and 17 bases separated the two germline ends. CDR1 is SGHKS and CDR2 is YYEKEE in the germline V gene (reference sequence). The CDR3 runs 15 residues. The DNA for the CDR3 is TGTGCCAGCACCAAAATCCATGGTTTTCAAGAGACCCAGTACTTC. This encodes CASTKIHGFQETQYF.

The chain couples TRBV5-1 to TRBJ1-2; D ambiguous. This CDR3 spans 14 amino acids. Trimming took 4 bases from V and 8 from J, leaving 18 bases between them. CDR1 is SGHRS, CDR2 YFSETQ, per germline. The CDR3 nucleotides read TGCGCCAGCAGCAGCTCCGGGCCCTCCTTGGGCTACACCTTC. Translating gives CASSSSGPSLGYTF.

CDR3 protein: CATSRDYNEQFF. CDR3 nucleotide sequence: TGTGCCACCAGCAGAGATTATAATGAGCAGTTCTTC. The genes are TRBV15 and TRBJ2-7; no reliable D call. Near its end, the DNA agrees better with TRBJ2-1, so the J call may be wrong. Germline V gene sequence: CDR1 LNHNV, CDR2 YYDKDF (reference sequence). The CDR3 sequence is 12 residues long.

The rearrangement uses TRBV5-4 and TRBJ1-2; D is uncertain. Looked up from germline, CDR1 is SGHNT and CDR2 is YYREEE (reference sequence). V shed 0 bases and J shed 2 bases, with 8 bases lying between them. This CDR3 has 14 amino acids. The DNA of the CDR3 is TGTGCCAGCAGCTTGGCCCCGGTCAACTATGGCTACACCTTC. Its translation is CASSLAPVNYGYTF.

CDR3 loop: CASSLDTQYF. The DNA of the CDR3 is TGTGCCAGCAGCTTAGATACGCAGTATTTT. The gene calls are TRBV2 and TRBJ2-3, with D hard to call. Germline values: CDR1 SNHLY, CDR2 FYNNEI. V was trimmed by 6 bases and J by 5 bases, leaving 3 bases between them. The CDR3 has 10 amino acids. Full variable domain (remainder filled in from reference TRBV2 and TRBJ2-3): EPEVTQTPSHQVTQMGQEVILRCVPISNHLYFYWYRQILGQKVEFLVSFYNNEISEKSEIFDDQFSVERPDGSNFTLKIRSTKLEDSAMYFCASSLDTQYFGPGTRLTVL.

The rearrangement joins TRBV6-1 to TRBJ2-7; D ambiguous. V dropped 6 bases and J dropped 1 base, with 4 bases sitting between them. From germline, CDR1 is MNHNS and CDR2 SASEGT. The CDR3 has 11 amino acids. The CDR3 region is CASRRSYEQYF. CDR3 nucleotide sequence: TGTGCCAGCAGGAGGTCCTACGAGCAGTACTTC.